This TCR beta chain was sequenced in a study of blood T cells in healthy people across ages. A J-beta primer mix and a sample-barcoded 5' primer were used in a second PCR of roughly 6 to 12 cycles. Each CDR3 protein is one row after TCRdb ran MiXCR on the 5' RACE reads. The sample records over a million distinct CDR3 sequences, 42% being singletons. Findings and limits, study-wide: The fall in TCR beta diversity per million T cells was roughly linear with age. Unknown CMV status may confound age-related changes in expanded clones.

Isolating PBMCs gave at least 7 million of these cells per sample. At least 5 micrograms of total RNA were extracted per sample. V lost 1 base and J 0 bases, leaving 15 bases between the germline ends. The germline V gene has CDR1 LGHDT and CDR2 YNNKEL (reference sequence). The CDR3 totals 17 residues. This clonotype was seen a few times. The antigen is undetermined. The sequence was obtained from a woman between 18 and 29 years old in good health. Input material: blood. This chain links TRBV3-1 with TRBJ2-5; the D is unclear. CDR3 in DNA: TGTGCCAGCAGCCAAGCGAGCGTGGCAACAGACCAAGAGACCCAGTACTTC. Protein sequence: CASSQASVATDQETQYF.